Listed here are 10 T cell receptor beta chains from one sample, sequenced in a study of T cells in Graves' hyperthyroidism and ophthalmopathy. Template material for amplifying TCR beta CDR3 regions consisted of RNA transcripts. RT-PCR in the first round (using the HTBI primer set) targeted the TCR CDR3. TCRdb itself ran the multiplex PCR reads through MiXCR, one entry per CDR3 protein. This table holds around 620,000 distinct CDR3 sequences, 46% found once. Sequenced sample: peripheral blood or thyroid tissue (not recorded which). These receptors all stem from an adult woman with Graves' disease, either hyperthyroidism or ophthalmopathy (not recorded which).

The rearrangement uses TRBV18 and TRBJ1-4; D uncertain. The CDR3 has 17 amino acids. The V gene lost 3 bases and the J gene lost 0 bases, with 14 bases spanning the gap. Germline-derived CDR1 and CDR2 are KGHSH and LQKENI. The DNA for the CDR3 is TGTGCCAGCTCACCGAATCGATTCGGAACAACTAATGAAAAACTGTTTTTT. Its translation is CASSPNRFGTTNEKLFF.

This clonotype was found many times. The chain uses TRBV4-1 and TRBJ1-1, with D possibly being TRBD1 (5 bases). V was shortened by 6 bases and J by 0 bases, with 11 bases between the two germline ends. CDR3 length equals 14 residues. CDR1 MGHRA and CDR2 YSYEKL come from the germline V gene. The CDR3 DNA reads TGCGCCAGCAGTCCCGGGACCCTGAACACTGAAGCTTTCTTT. Its translation: CASSPGTLNTEAFF.

A word on this clonotype: The DNA is omitted, as the CDR3 cannot be located on it reliably, and the CDR3 follows TCRdb's listing. This chain connects TRBV15 to TRBJ1-2. The V gene's germline CDR1 is LNHNV and CDR2 YYDKDF (reference sequence). The CDR3 is 14 residues long, ends included. CDR3 region: CATCSAREGYGYTF.

This chain joins TRBV6-1 and TRBJ1-6; D is undetermined. The CDR3 totals 14 residues. The V end lost 6 bases, the J end lost 7 bases, and 13 bases lay between the germline ends. From germline, CDR1 is MNHNS and CDR2 SASEGT. CDR3 in DNA: TGTGCCAGCAGCAGACAACGGAGGAATTCACCCCTCCACTTT. It is translated as CASSRQRRNSPLHF.

Details on this clonotype: With a much larger clone just one base away, this may be a read error. The CDR3 spells CASSYRTVAGRYSEANVLTF. CDR3 nucleotide sequence: TGTGCCAGCAGTTACCGTACAGTCGCAGGTCGCTATTCTGAGGCCAACGTCCTGACTTTC. This sequence joins TRBV10-1 and TRBJ2-6; D uncertain. From germline, CDR1 is WNHNN and CDR2 SYGVQD (reference sequence). This CDR3 has 20 amino acids.

To note about this clonotype: This may arise from a read error, as a much more abundant clone is one base away. CDR3 sequence: CAISEDPGIQPQHF. DNA for the CDR3: TGTGCCATCAGTGAAGATCCGGGGATTCAGCCCCAGCATTTT. The V gene is TRBV10-3, the J gene TRBJ1-5; D unclear. In germline, CDR1 is ENHRY, CDR2 SYGVKD. The CDR3 is made up of 14 amino acids. Trimming pared 3 bases from V and 6 bases from J, leaving 12 bases between.

The J gene is TRBJ1-5, the V gene TRBV2; D is uncertain. Germline CDR1 SNHLY, CDR2 FYNNEI. CDR3 length: 13 amino acids. Between the trimmed V and J ends, which lost 10 bases and 3 bases, there was a span of 13 bases. The DNA for the CDR3 is TGTGCCACCGCTCGGGAGAACAATCAGCCCCAGCATTTT. It yields the protein CATARENNQPQHF.

V is TRBV7-2 and J is TRBJ1-4, with 7 bases lining up with TRBD1. The closer fit of TRBJ2-2 to the DNA end suggests the J call may be wrong. Germline lookup yields CDR1 SGHTA and CDR2 FQGNSA. This CDR3 contains 16 residues. Here the CDR3 DNA reads TGTGCCAGCAGTTCCATAAAGGGGGCAGGGACCGGGGAGCTGTTTTTT. Translating gives CASSSIKGAGTGELFF.

This clonotype has ten or more counts. The V gene is TRBV7-8, the J gene TRBJ1-1; no definite D call. Germline CDR1 SGHVS, CDR2 FQNEAQ. V lost 5 bases to trimming and J lost 4 bases, with 11 bases between them. The CDR3 covers 13 residues. CDR3 in DNA: TGTGCCAGCAGCCGAGATGGCGGCACTGAAGCTTTCTTT. Amino acid sequence: CASSRDGGTEAFF.

This clonotype was counted at least ten times. The gene calls are TRBV7-3 and TRBJ2-5; no clear D gene. Deletions cut 2 bases from V and 3 bases from J, with 10 bases between. From germline, CDR1 is SGHTA and CDR2 FQGTGA. CDR3 length: 14 residues. CDR3: CASSLSGVEETQYF. The CDR3 DNA follows: TGTGCCAGCAGCTTATCTGGCGTAGAAGAGACCCAGTACTTC. The full variable domain, with the rest looked up from reference TRBV7-3 and TRBJ2-5, is GAGVSQTPSNKVTEKGKYVELRCDPISGHTALYWYRQSLGQGPEFLIYFQGTGAADDSGLPNDRFFAVRPEGSVSTLKIQRTERGDSAVYLCASSLSGVEETQYFGPGTRLLVL.